This T cell receptor beta chain derives from a study of blood T cell repertoires in COVID-19. Looking at the study overall: Acute and convalescent COVID-19 specimens originated in the United States, Italy and Spain. T cells, B-cell-depleted T cells, or PBMCs supplied cDNA or gDNA.

This CDR3 spans 18 amino acids. Losses at the gene ends were 4 bases for V and 0 bases for J; bases not matched to a gene: 11. Germline lookup yields CDR1 MNHEY and CDR2 SMNVEV (reference sequence). This clone was detected ten times or more. Per the authors' pipeline: Using reference gene primer amplification, nucleated cell counts were estimated. Assay: immunoSEQ multiplex PCR; the TCRdb copy retains only in-frame clones and omits some. V and J calls plus clone size are reproduced from that table; the DNA served to infer D and trimming. The sample includes 110,000 to 150,000 clones, 80% to 85% of them seen just once.

The sample was peripheral blood. The source is a woman of 80 years or more with acute or convalescent COVID-19. The rearrangement links TRBV27 to TRBJ1-5; the match to TRBD1 covers 8 bases. The CDR3 bases are TGTGCCAGCAGTTCCTCTGCGTACAGGGGGTATAGCAATCAGCCCCAGCATTTT. Encoded protein: CASSSSAYRGYSNQPQHF.